These 13 T cell receptor beta chains share one sample of origin, sequenced in a study of blood T cell repertoires in COVID-19. TCRdb's copy holds only in-frame clones and misses some; the assay was immunoSEQ multiplex PCR. The table records roughly 60,000 clones, about nine tenths of them present only once. The material sequenced was peripheral blood. All receptors derive from a human donor with acute or convalescent COVID-19. The donor label of this sample is uncertain.

The chain recombines TRBV19 with TRBJ1-5; D is possibly TRBD1 (6 bases). Deletions cut 10 bases from V and 3 bases from J, with 19 bases between. This CDR3 spans 15 amino acids. Germline CDR1 is LNHDA and CDR2 is SQIVND (reference sequence). The CDR3 protein is CATLPGTTNNQPQHF. The CDR3 coding sequence is TGTGCCACCCTCCCAGGGACAACGAACAATCAGCCCCAGCATTTT.

V usage is TRBV27 and J usage is TRBJ2-1, with 12 bases identical to TRBD2. Losses at the gene ends were 2 bases for V and 10 bases for J; bases not matched to a gene: 6. This CDR3 is 15 amino acids long. CDR1 and CDR2 (germline): MNHEY, SMNVEV (reference sequence). CDR3: CASSLVGLAGWEQFF. In DNA form, the CDR3 reads TGTGCCAGCAGTTTAGTCGGACTAGCGGGATGGGAGCAGTTCTTC.

The genes are TRBV29-1 and TRBJ2-7; possible D gene TRBD1, 6 bases. CDR3 length: 12 amino acids. The V gene lost 6 bases and the J gene lost 3 bases, with 12 bases spanning the gap. Per the germline V gene, CDR1 is SQVTM and CDR2 is ANQGSEA. CDR3 nucleotides: TGCAGCGTGGTTGGACAGCGCTACGAGCAGTACTTC. Amino acids: CSVVGQRYEQYF.

This chain uses TRBV7-6 with TRBJ1-5; D is perhaps TRBD1 (5 bases). In germline, CDR1 is SGHVS, CDR2 FNYEAQ. The V gene lost 0 bases and the J gene lost 7 bases, with 10 bases spanning the gap. The CDR3 is 14 amino acids. This CDR3 reads CASSLAGGGQPQHF. CDR3 coding DNA: TGTGCCAGCAGCTTAGCTGGGGGGGGACAGCCCCAGCATTTT.

This sequence joins TRBV29-1 and TRBJ2-3, with 10 bases identical to TRBD2. J was trimmed by 3 bases and V by 6 bases; bases with no gene match: 3. In germline, CDR1 is SQVTM, CDR2 ANQGSEA. The CDR3 sequence is 13 residues long. CDR3 sequence reads: CSVGLAETDTQYF. Written as DNA, the CDR3 is TGCAGCGTCGGACTAGCGGAAACAGATACGCAGTATTTT.

The rearrangement links TRBV28 to TRBJ2-7; D gene unclear. CDR1 is MDHEN and CDR2 is SYDVKM in the germline V gene. This CDR3 region has 13 residues. V was pared by 4 bases and J by 3 bases, with 10 bases between. The CDR3 DNA is TGTGCCAGCAGTTCCTATACCGACTACGAGCAGTACTTC. Translation gives CASSSYTDYEQYF. The entire variable domain, with the rest obtained from reference TRBV28 and TRBJ2-7, is as follows: DVKVTQSSRYLVKRTGEKVFLECVQDMDHENMFWYRQDPGLGLRLIYFSYDVKMKEKGDIPEGYSVSREKKERFSLILESASTNQTSMYLCASSSYTDYEQYFGPGTRLTVT.

This chain joins TRBV20-1 and TRBJ1-4; D may be TRBD1 (6 bases). The germline V gene has CDR1 DFQATT and CDR2 SNEGSKA (reference sequence). The CDR3 consists of 14 residues. V lost 3 bases and J 3 bases, leaving 11 bases between the germline ends. DNA of the CDR3: TGCAGTGCTAGTGGGGGGGGGCCTAATGAAAAACTGTTTTTT. It translates to CSASGGGPNEKLFF.

The chain links TRBV28 to TRBJ1-2, with D maybe TRBD1 (5 bases). The CDR3 is 14 residues long. V was trimmed by 5 bases and J by 0 bases, leaving 10 bases between them. Germline lookup yields CDR1 MDHEN and CDR2 SYDVKM. CDR3: CASSMTVSNYGYTF. Written as DNA, the CDR3 is TGTGCCAGCAGTATGACAGTATCTAACTATGGCTACACCTTC.

The chain recombines TRBV12-3 or TRBV12-4 with TRBJ2-5, with D uncertain. CDR3 length: 11 amino acids. V was pared by 3 bases and J by 7 bases, with 6 bases between. The CDR3 DNA sequence: TGTGCCAGCAGTTTGTACGGGACCCAGTACTTC. Translating it yields CASSLYGTQYF.

The V gene is TRBV28, the J gene TRBJ2-3, with a possible D match to TRBD1 (6 bases). V lost 6 bases, J lost 5 bases, and 18 bases lay in between. The CDR3 extends over 15 amino acids. Germline values: CDR1 MDHEN, CDR2 SYDVKM. CDR3 DNA sequence: TGTGCCAGCAGCACCTGGGGGCAGCGCAGAGATACGCAGTATTTT. Translating gives CASSTWGQRRDTQYF.

V gene TRBV3-1 (or the pseudogene TRBV3-2) combines with J gene TRBJ2-4; 11 bases are a match to TRBD2. After removal of 2 bases from V and 1 base from J, the junction contained 1 base not matched to a gene. Looked up from germline, CDR1 is LGHDT and CDR2 is YNNKEL (reference sequence). The CDR3 length is 16 residues. In DNA form, the CDR3 reads TGTGCCAGCAGCCAAATAGCGGGGGGGGCCAAAAACATTCAGTACTTC. Translating it yields CASSQIAGGAKNIQYF.

The chain has TRBV25-1 and TRBJ1-2; 12 bases agree with TRBD1. J gave up 5 bases and V 3 bases, and 7 bases lay outside the gene matches. The CDR3 totals 16 residues. Germline V gives CDR1 MGHDK, CDR2 SYGVNS. The CDR3 region is CASSEGTGGAGYGYTF. CDR3 DNA: TGTGCCAGCAGTGAGGGGACAGGGGGCGCGGGGTATGGCTACACCTTC.

J is TRBJ1-3 and V is TRBV3-1 (or the pseudogene TRBV3-2); D is uncertain. V shed 4 bases and J shed 1 base, with 5 bases lying between them. Germline-derived CDR1 and CDR2 are LGHDT and YNNKEL (reference sequence). This CDR3 region has 13 residues. The CDR3 nucleotides are TGTGCCAGCAGCCTCCCTTCTGGAAACACCATATATTTT. Protein: CASSLPSGNTIYF.